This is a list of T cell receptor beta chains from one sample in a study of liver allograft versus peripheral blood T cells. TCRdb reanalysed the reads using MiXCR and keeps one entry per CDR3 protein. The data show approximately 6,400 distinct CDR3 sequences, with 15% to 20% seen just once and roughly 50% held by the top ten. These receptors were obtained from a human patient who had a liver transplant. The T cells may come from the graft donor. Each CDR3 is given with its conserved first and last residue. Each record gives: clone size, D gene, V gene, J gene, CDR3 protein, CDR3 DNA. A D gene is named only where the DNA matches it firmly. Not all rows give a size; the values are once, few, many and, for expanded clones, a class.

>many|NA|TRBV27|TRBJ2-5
CASSGREETQYF
TGTGCCAGCAGCGGCAGGGAAGAGACCCAGTACTTC
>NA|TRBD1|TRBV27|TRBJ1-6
CASSGQGAAYNSPLHF
TGTGCCAGCAGTGGACAGGGGGCCGCCTATAATTCACCCCTCCACTTT
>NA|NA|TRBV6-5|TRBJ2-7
CASSFSSYSYEQYF
TGTGCCAGCAGTTTTAGTAGTTACTCCTACGAGCAGTACTTC
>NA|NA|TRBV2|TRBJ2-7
CASSEWGAGDEQYF
TGTGCCAGCAGTGAATGGGGGGCCGGGGACGAGCAGTACTTC
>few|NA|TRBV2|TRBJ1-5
CASSGGMMGNQPQHF
TGTGCCAGCAGTGGTGGGATGATGGGCAATCAGCCCCAGCATTTT
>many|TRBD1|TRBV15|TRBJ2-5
CATSRDRGAETQYF
TGTGCCACCAGCAGGGACAGGGGGGCCGAGACCCAGTACTTC
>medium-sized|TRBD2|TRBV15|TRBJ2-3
CATSSQREATDTQYF
TGTGCCACCAGCTCCCAGCGGGAGGCGACAGATACGCAGTATTTT
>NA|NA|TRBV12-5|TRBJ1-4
CASGLVPGSLTNEKLFF
TGTGCTAGTGGTTTGGTACCAGGTTCCTTGACTAATGAAAAACTGTTTTTT
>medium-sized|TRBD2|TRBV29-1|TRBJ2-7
CSAWTSGTSSYEQYF
TGCAGCGCTTGGACTAGCGGAACTTCCTCCTACGAGCAGTACTTC
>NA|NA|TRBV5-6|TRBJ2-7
CASSLLHGQYF
TGTGCCAGCAGCTTGCTCCACGGGCAGTACTTC
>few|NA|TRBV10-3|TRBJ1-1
CAISDSLFGNTEAFF
TGTGCCATCAGTGACTCCCTTTTCGGGAACACTGAAGCTTTCTTT
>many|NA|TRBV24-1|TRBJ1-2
CATSASWAGRERGYTF
TGTGCCACCAGCGCGTCTTGGGCTGGAAGGGAGAGAGGCTACACCTTC
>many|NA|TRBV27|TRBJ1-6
CASSSPDENNSPLHF
TGTGCCAGCAGTTCCCCGGACGAGAATAATTCACCCCTCCACTTT
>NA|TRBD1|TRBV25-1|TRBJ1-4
CASSVPGGLFF
TGTGCCAGCAGTGTGCCAGGGGGACTGTTTTTT
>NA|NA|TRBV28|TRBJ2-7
CASSLRQRSYEQYF
TGTGCCAGCAGTTTAAGGCAGCGCTCCTACGAGCAGTACTTC
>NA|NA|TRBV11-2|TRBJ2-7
CASSLGVGEPWEQYF
TGTGCCAGCAGCTTAGGTGTCGGGGAGCCTTGGGAGCAGTACTTC
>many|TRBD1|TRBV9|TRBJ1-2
CASSVVRQGAAYLYGYTF
TGTGCCAGCAGCGTAGTGCGACAGGGGGCCGCGTATCTCTATGGCTACACCTTC
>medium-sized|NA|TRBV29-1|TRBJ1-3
CSVGDVHSGNTIYF
TGCAGCGTTGGGGACGTACACTCTGGAAACACCATATATTTT
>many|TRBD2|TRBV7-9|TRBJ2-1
CASSLGAGGPNEQFF
TGTGCCAGCAGCTTGGGGGCGGGGGGGCCCAATGAGCAGTTCTTC
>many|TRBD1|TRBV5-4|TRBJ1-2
CASSGRGSNYGYTF
TGTGCCAGCAGCGGCAGGGGGTCGAACTATGGCTACACCTTC
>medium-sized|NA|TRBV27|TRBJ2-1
CASSLNGHEQFF
TGTGCCAGCAGTTTAAATGGCCATGAGCAGTTCTTC
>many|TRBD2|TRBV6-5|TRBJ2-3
CASSSGLVGVTDTQYF
TGTGCCAGCAGTTCGGGACTAGTTGGGGTCACAGATACGCAGTATTTT
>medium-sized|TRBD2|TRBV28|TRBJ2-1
CASSPTQREGLEQFF
TGTGCCAGCAGCCCCACTCAGCGGGAGGGTCTTGAGCAGTTCTTC
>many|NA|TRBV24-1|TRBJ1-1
CATLFCRNTEAFF
TGTGCCACCCTTTTTTGTAGGAACACTGAAGCTTTCTTT
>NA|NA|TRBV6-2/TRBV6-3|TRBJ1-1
CASSDLWTGFEAFF
TGTGCCAGCAGTGATCTTTGGACGGGCTTTGAAGCTTTCTTT
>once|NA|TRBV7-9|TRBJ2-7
CASSLGPNEQYF
TGTGCCAGCAGCTTAGGTCCAAACGAGCAGTACTTC
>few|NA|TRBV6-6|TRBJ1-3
CASSPGGNTIYF
TGTGCCAGCAGTCCGGGTGGAAACACCATATATTTT
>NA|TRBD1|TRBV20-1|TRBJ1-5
CSATDRDNNQPQHF
TGCAGTGCCACGGACAGGGACAACAATCAGCCCCAGCATTTT
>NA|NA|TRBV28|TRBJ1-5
CASSLNQPQHF
TGTGCCAGCTCCCTTAATCAGCCCCAGCATTTT
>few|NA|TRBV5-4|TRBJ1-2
CASKDRYYGYTF
TGTGCCAGCAAGGACAGATACTATGGCTACACCTTC
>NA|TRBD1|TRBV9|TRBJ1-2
CASSVDRTGCYGYTF
TGTGCCAGCAGCGTAGATAGGACAGGATGTTATGGCTACACCTTC